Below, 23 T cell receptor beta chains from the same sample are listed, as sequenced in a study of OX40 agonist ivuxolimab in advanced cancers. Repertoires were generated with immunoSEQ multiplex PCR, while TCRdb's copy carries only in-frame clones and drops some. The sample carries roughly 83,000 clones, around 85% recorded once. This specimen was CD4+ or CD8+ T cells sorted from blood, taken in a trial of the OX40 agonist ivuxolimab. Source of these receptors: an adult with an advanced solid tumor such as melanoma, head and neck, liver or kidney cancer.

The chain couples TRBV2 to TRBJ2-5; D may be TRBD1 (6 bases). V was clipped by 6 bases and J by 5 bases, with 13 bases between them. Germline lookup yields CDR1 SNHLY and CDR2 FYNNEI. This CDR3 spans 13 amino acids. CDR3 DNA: TGTGCCAGCAGGTCAGGGGCCCTGGAGACCCAGTACTTC. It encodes CASRSGALETQYF. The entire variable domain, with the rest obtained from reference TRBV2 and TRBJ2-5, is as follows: EPEVTQTPSHQVTQMGQEVILRCVPISNHLYFYWYRQILGQKVEFLVSFYNNEISEKSEIFDDQFSVERPDGSNFTLKIRSTKLEDSAMYFCASRSGALETQYFGPGTRLLVL.

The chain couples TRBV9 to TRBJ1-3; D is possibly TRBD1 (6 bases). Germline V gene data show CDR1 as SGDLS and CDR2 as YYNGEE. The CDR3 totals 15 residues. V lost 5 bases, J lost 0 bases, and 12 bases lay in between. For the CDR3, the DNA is TGTGCCAGCAGTCTACAGGGTAACTCTGGAAACACCATATATTTT. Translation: CASSLQGNSGNTIYF.

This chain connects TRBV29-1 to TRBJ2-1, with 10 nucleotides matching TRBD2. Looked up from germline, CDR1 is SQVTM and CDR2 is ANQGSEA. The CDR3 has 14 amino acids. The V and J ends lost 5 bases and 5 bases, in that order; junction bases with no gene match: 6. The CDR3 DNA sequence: TGCAGCGTTTCTAGCGGGGGAGGAAACAATGAGCAGTTCTTC. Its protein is CSVSSGGGNNEQFF.

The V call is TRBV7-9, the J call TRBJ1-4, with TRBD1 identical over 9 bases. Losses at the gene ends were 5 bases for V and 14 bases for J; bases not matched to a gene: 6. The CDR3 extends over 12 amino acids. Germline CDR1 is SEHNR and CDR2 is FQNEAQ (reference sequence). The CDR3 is CASSLGQGVLFF. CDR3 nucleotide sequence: TGTGCCAGCAGCCTGGGACAGGGAGTTCTGTTTTTT. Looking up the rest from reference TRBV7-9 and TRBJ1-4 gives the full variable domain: DTGVSQNPRHKITKRGQNVTFRCDPISEHNRLYWYRQTLGQGPEFLTYFQNEAQLEKSRLLSDRFSAERPKGSFSTLEIQRTEQGDSAMYLCASSLGQGVLFFGSGTQLSVL.

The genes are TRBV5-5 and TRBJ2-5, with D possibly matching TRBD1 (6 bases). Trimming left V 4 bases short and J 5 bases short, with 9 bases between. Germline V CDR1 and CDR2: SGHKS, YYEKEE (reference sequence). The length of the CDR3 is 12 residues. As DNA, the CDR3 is TGTGCCAGCAGCCTGCAGGGGGAGACCCAGTACTTC. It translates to CASSLQGETQYF.

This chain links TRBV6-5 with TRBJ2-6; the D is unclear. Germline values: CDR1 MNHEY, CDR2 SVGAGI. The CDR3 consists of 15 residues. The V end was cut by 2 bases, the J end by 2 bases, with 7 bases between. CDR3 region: CASSYGVTGANVLTF. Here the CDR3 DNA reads TGTGCCAGCAGTTACGGAGTCACTGGGGCCAACGTCCTGACTTTC.

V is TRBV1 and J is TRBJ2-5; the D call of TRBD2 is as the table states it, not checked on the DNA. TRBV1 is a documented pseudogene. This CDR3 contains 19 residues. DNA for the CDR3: TGCACCAGCAGCTGGGGACCTACTACTAGCGGGGGTTCGTGGGAGACCCAGTACTTC. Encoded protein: CTSSWGPTTSGGSWETQYF.

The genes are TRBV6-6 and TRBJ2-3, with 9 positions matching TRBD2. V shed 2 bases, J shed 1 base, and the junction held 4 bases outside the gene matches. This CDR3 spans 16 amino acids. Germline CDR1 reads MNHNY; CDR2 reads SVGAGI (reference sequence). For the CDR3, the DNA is TGTGCCAGCAGTTACCTCTTAGCGGGGGGCACAGATACGCAGTATTTT. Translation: CASSYLLAGGTDTQYF.

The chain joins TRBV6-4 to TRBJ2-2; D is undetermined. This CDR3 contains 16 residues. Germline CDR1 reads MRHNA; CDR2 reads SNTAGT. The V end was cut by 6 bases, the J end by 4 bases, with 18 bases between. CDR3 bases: TGTGCCAGCAGCCGCTATTTCGACTCTAGCACCGGGGAGCTGTTTTTT. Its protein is CASSRYFDSSTGELFF.

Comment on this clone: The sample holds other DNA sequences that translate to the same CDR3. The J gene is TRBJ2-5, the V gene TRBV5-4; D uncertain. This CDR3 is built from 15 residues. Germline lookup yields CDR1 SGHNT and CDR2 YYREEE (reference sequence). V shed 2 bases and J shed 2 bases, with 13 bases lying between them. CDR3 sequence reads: CASSLAGRGQETQYF. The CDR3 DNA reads TGTGCCAGCAGCTTAGCAGGAAGAGGACAAGAGACCCAGTACTTC.

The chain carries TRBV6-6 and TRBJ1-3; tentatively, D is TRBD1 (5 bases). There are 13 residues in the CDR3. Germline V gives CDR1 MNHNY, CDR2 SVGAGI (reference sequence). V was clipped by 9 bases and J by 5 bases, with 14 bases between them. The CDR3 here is CASEGASRNTIYF. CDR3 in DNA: TGTGCCAGTGAAGGGGCGTCGAGAAACACCATATATTTT.

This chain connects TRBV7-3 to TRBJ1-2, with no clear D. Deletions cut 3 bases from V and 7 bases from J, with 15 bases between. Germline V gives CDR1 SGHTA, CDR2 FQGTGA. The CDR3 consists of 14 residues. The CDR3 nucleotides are TGTGCCAGCAGCTTGGGATCACTCGTCGGTGGCTACACCTTC. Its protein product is CASSLGSLVGGYTF.

The CDR3 DNA sequence: TGTGCCAGCAGCTTAGCGGTCGATGAGCAGTTCTTC. It yields the protein CASSLAVDEQFF. The chain carries TRBV7-2 and TRBJ2-1; no clear D gene. The germline gives CDR1 SGHTA, CDR2 FQGNSA. Trimming stripped 0 bases from V and 8 bases from J, with 5 bases between. The CDR3 extends over 12 amino acids.

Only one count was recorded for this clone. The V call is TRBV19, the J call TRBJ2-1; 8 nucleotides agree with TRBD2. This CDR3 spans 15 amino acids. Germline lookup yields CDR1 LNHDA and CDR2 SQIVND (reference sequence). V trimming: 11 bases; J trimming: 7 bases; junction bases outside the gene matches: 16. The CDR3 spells CAPPNPAGEFNEQFF. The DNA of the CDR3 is TGTGCCCCCCCCAACCCAGCGGGAGAATTTAATGAGCAGTTCTTC.

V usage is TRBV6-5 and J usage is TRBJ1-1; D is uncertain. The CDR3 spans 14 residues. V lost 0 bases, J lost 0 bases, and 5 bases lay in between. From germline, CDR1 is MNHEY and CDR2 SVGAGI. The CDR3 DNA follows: TGTGCCAGCAGTTACTCGAGGGTGAACACTGAAGCTTTCTTT. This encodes CASSYSRVNTEAFF.

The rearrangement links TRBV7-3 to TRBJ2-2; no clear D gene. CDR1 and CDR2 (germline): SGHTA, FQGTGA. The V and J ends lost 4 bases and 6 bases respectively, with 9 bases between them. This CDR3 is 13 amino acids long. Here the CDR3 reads CASSSRPAGELFF. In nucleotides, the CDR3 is TGTGCCAGCAGCTCACGACCCGCCGGGGAGCTGTTTTTT.

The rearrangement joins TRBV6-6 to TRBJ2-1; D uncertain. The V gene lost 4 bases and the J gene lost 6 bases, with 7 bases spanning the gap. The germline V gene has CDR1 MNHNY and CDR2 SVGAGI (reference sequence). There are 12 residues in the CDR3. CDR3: CASSFHTNEQFF. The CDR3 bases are TGTGCCAGCAGTTTTCACACCAATGAGCAGTTCTTC.

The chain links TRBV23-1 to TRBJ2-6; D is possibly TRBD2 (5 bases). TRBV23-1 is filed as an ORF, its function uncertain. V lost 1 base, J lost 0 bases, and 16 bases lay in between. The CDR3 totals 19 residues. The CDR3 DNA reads TGCGCCAGCAGTCAATGGCTGAGAGGGTGTTGCTCTGGGGCCAACGTCCTGACTTTC. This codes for CASSQWLRGCCSGANVLTF.

The DNA of the CDR3 is TGTGCCAGCAGCCCCGGGACAGGTTTCAATCAGCCCCAGCATTTT. Translated: CASSPGTGFNQPQHF. The rearrangement uses TRBV7-2 and TRBJ1-5, with 8 bases lining up with TRBD1. Germline V gene lookup returns CDR1 SGHTA and CDR2 FQGNSA. This CDR3 has 15 residues. Trimming removed 5 bases from V and 3 bases from J; junction bases left unmatched: 6.

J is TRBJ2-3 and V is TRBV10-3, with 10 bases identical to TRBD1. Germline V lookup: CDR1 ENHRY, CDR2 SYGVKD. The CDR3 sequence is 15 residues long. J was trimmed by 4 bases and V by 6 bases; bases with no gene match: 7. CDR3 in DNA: TGTGCCATCAGCGCTGGACAGGGGGTAGCAGATACGCAGTATTTT. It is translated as CAISAGQGVADTQYF.

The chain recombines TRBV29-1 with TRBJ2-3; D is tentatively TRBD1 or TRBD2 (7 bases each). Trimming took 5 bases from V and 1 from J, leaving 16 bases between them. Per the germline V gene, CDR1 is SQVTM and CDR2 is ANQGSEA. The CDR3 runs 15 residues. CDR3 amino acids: CSVPIRGGGTDTQYF. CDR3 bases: TGCAGCGTTCCGATCAGGGGGGGTGGCACAGATACGCAGTATTTT.

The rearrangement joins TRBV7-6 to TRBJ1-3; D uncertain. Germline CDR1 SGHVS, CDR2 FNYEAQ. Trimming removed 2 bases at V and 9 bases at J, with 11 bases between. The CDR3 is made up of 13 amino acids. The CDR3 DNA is TGTGCCAGCAGCTTATACGATGAAGGCACCATATATTTT. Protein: CASSLYDEGTIYF.

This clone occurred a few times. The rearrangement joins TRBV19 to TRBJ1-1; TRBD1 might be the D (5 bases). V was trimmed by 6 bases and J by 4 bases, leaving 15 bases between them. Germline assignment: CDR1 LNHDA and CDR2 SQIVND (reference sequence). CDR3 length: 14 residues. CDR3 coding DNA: TGTGCCAGTAGGGGGACCCAGGGTCTCACTGAAGCTTTCTTT. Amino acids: CASRGTQGLTEAFF.